This entry is about one TCR beta chain. The antigen remains undetermined. The sample comes from a study of T cells after posttransplantation cyclophosphamide. Whole-study findings and limits: After PTCy, TRB diversity resembled that of CNI/methotrexate controls.

Clones were read by immunoSEQ multiplex PCR, and TCRdb kept only the in-frame ones, dropping some. The table shows about 15,000 clones, with 92% occurring only once. V was clipped by 3 bases and J by 1 base, with 15 bases between them. The CDR3 extends over 17 amino acids. The germline gives CDR1 LNHDA, CDR2 SQIVND (reference sequence). Treatment was busulfan-fludarabine conditioning, a marrow graft, and cyclophosphamide on days +3 and +4. This clonotype was obtained from a male patient aged 55 to 69 who received an allogeneic stem cell transplant from a related donor and was CMV-positive. A subset of T cells may come from the graft donor. The sequenced sample was CD4+ T cells sorted from blood, obtained after allogeneic stem cell transplant with posttransplant cyclophosphamide. The chain couples TRBV19 to TRBJ2-2, with TRBD1 as a possible D gene (5 bases). CDR3 protein: CASSIMGQGQNTGELFF. CDR3 bases: TGTGCCAGTAGTATTATGGGGCAGGGTCAGAACACCGGGGAGCTGTTTTTT.